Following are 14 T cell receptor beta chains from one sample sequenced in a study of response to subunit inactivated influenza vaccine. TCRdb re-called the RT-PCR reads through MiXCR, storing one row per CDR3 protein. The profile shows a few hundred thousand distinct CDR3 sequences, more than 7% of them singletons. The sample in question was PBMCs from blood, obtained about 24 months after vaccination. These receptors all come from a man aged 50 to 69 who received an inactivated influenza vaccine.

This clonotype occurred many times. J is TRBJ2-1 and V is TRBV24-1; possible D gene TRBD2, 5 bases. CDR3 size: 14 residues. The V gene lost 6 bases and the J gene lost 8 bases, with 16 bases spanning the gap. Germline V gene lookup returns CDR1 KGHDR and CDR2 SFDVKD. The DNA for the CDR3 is TGTGCCACCAGTCCCCCCCTCGGAGGACATGAGCAGTTCTTC. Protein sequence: CATSPPLGGHEQFF.

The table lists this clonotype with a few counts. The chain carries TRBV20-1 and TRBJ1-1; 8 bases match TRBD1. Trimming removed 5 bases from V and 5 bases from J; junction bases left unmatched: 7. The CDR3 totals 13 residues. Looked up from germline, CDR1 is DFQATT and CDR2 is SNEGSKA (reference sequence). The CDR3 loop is CSAPQGAWTEAFF. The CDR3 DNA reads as TGCAGTGCTCCTCAGGGGGCCTGGACTGAAGCTTTCTTT.

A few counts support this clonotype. The CDR3 protein is CASSFLRETQYF. CDR3 coding DNA: TGTGCCAGCAGTTTTCTGAGGGAGACCCAGTACTTC. The rearrangement joins TRBV12-3 or TRBV12-4 to TRBJ2-5; no clear D. The CDR3 spans 12 residues. V lost 3 bases to trimming and J lost 5 bases, with 7 bases between them.

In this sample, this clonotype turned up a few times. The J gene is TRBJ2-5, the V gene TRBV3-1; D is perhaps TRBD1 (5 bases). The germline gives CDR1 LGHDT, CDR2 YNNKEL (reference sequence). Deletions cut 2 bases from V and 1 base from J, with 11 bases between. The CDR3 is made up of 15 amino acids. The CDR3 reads CASSQRQFRQETQYF. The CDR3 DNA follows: TGTGCCAGCAGCCAACGACAGTTTCGCCAAGAGACCCAGTACTTC.

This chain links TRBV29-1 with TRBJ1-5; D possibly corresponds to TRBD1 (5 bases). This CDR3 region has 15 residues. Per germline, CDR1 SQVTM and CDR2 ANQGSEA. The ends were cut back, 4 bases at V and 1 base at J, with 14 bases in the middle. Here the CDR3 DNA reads TGCAGCGTTGCGGAGGGGCGGGGGAGCAATCAGCCCCAGCATTTT. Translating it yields CSVAEGRGSNQPQHF. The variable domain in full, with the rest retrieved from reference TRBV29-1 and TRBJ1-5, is SAVISQKPSRDICQRGTSLTIQCQVDSQVTMMFWYRQQPGQSLTLIATANQGSEATYESGFVIDKFPISRPNLTFSTLTVSNMSPEDSSIYLCSVAEGRGSNQPQHFGDGTRLSIL.

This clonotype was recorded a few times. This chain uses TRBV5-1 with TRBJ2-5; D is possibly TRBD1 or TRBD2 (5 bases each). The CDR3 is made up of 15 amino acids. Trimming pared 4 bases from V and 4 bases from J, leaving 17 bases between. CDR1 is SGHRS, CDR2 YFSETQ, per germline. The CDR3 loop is CASSPGAPYPETQYF. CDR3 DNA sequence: TGCGCCAGCAGCCCCGGGGCACCCTATCCAGAGACCCAGTACTTC.

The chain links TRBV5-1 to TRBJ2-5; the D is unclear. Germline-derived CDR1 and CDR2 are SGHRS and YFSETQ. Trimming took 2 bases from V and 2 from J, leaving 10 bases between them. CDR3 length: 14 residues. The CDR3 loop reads CASSLENTQETQYF. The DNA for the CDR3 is TGCGCCAGCAGCTTAGAAAACACTCAAGAGACCCAGTACTTC. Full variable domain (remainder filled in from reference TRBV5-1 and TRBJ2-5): KAGVTQTPRYLIKTRGQQVTLSCSPISGHRSVSWYQQTPGQGLQFLFEYFSETQRNKGNFPGRFSGRQFSNSRSEMNVSTLELGDSALYLCASSLENTQETQYFGPGTRLLVL.

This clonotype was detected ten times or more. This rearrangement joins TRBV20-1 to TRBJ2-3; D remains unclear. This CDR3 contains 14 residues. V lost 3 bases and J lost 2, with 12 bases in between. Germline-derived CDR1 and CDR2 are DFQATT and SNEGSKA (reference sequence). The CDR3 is CSARNWADTDTQYF. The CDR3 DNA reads TGCAGTGCTAGGAACTGGGCGGACACAGATACGCAGTATTTT.

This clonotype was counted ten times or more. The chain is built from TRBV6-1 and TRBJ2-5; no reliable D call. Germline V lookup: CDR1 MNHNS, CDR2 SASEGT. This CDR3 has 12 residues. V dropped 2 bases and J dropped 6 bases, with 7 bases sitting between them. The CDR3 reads CASSELTQTQYF. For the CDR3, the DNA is TGTGCCAGCAGTGAATTAACGCAGACCCAGTACTTC.

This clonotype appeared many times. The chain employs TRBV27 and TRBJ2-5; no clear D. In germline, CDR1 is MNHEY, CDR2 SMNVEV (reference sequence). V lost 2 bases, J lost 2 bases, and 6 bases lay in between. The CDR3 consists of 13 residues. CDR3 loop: CASSLGNQETQYF. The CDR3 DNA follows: TGTGCCAGCAGTTTAGGGAATCAAGAGACCCAGTACTTC.

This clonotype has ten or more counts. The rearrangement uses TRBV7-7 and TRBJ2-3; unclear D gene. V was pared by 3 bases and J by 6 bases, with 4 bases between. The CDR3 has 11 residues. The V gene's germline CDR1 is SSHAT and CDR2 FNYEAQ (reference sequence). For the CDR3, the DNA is TGTGCCAGCAGCTTTCCGGATACGCAGTATTTT. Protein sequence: CASSFPDTQYF. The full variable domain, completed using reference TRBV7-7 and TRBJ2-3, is GAGVSQSPRYKVTKRGQDVTLRCDPISSHATLYWYQQALGQGPEFLTYFNYEAQPDKSGLPSDRFSAERPEGSISTLTIQRTEQRDSAMYRCASSFPDTQYFGPGTRLTVL.

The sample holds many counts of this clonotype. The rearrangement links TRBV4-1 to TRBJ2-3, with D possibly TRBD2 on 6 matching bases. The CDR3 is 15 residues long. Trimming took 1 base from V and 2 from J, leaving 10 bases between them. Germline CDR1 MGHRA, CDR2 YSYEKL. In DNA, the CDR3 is TGCGCCAGCAGCCAAGGGCGGGATCACACAGATACGCAGTATTTT. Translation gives CASSQGRDHTDTQYF.

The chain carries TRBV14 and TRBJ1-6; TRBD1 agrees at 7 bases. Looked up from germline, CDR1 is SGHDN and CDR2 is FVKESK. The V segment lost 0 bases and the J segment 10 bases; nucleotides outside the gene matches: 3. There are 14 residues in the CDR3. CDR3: CASSQETGVSPLHF. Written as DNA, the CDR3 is TGTGCCAGCAGCCAAGAAACAGGGGTCTCACCCCTCCACTTT.

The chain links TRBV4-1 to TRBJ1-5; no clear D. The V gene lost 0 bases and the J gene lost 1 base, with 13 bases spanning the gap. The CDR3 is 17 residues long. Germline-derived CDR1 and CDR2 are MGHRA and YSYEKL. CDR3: CASSQDYMMSSNQPQHF. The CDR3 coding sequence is TGCGCCAGCAGCCAAGATTATATGATGTCGAGCAATCAGCCCCAGCATTTT.